This entry describes one T cell receptor beta chain. What it binds is not known. Mismatch with germline at one junction end may stem from a read error. The PCR made use of 60 Vbeta and 13 Jbeta primers. TCRdb keeps only in-frame clones here, not all; method: immunoSEQ multiplex PCR. The table includes approximately 170,000 clones, roughly 83% detected once. This CDR3 comprises 13 residues. Germline CDR1 SGHRS, CDR2 YFSETQ. This specimen comes from a study of cytomegalovirus exposure and HLA in healthy donors. Study findings and constraints: Analysis performed later found more than 15,000 TCR beta sequences associated with HLA alleles at 0.05 false discovery rate. The study assumed roughly uniform donor sequencing depth for presence/absence analyses.

The sample was PBMCs. This sequence originates from a boy aged 2 to 9 in good health and CMV-seronegative. The rearrangement uses TRBV5-1 and TRBJ2-7; D unresolved. The CDR3 DNA is TGCGCCAGCAGATTGGATCCAAACTACGAGCAGTACTTC. Its protein product is CASRLDPNYEQYF. Based on the CDR3 plus reference TRBV5-1 and TRBJ2-7, the full variable domain is KAGVTQTPRYLIKTRGQQVTLSCSPISGHRSVSWYQQTPGQGLQFLFEYFSETQRNKGNFPGRFSGRQFSNSRSEMNVSTLELGDSALYLCASRLDPNYEQYFGPGTRLTVT.